This note documents a single T cell receptor beta chain sequence. This sample stems from a study of PD-1 blockade in mismatch repair-deficient tumors. Generated by immunoSEQ multiplex PCR, the TCRdb table keeps only in-frame clones and is missing some. The repertoire consists of around 130,000 clones, with 88% occurring once and the leading ten covering about 10%. Germline V gene lookup returns CDR1 SGDLS and CDR2 YYNGEE. CDR3 length: 15 residues. The V and J ends lost 5 bases and 3 bases, in that order; junction bases with no gene match: 6. The receptor comes from an adult with mismatch repair-deficient cancer. The material sequenced was peripheral blood, taken just over 70 weeks after starting pembrolizumab. The chain has TRBV9 and TRBJ2-7; 12 bases map to TRBD1. The DNA for the CDR3 is TGTGCCAGCAGACGGGACAGGGGGCTCCACTACGAGCAGTACTTC. This codes for CASRRDRGLHYEQYF.